A selection of T cell receptor beta chains follows, all from one sample in a study of T cell repertoires in cytomegalovirus infection. TCRdb re-called the reads through MiXCR, storing one row per CDR3 protein. The top ten clones hold about 13% of a sample with about 440,000 distinct CDR3 sequences, 25% to 40% of them seen once. Sample: PBMCs. These receptors all come from a human donor in good health (CMV status not recorded). Some clones in this sample may be carry-over from other donors' samples. CDR3s include the opening cysteine and the closing phenylalanine or tryptophan. The order of the fields is J gene, V gene, CDR3 protein.

TRBJ2-6 | TRBV2 | CARSDQGSGANVLTF
TRBJ2-7 | TRBV7-2 | CASSLRWDSTYEQYF
TRBJ2-2 | TRBV7-3 | CASSCSGGAITGELFF
TRBJ1-2 | TRBV11-2 | CASSLDGAGVNYGYTF
TRBJ1-4 | TRBV7-9 | CASSLGGAATNEKLFF
TRBJ1-5 | TRBV20-1 | CSAPGGGGYNQPQHF
TRBJ2-1 | TRBV7-2 | CASSLVASGGAFSHEQFF
TRBJ1-2 | TRBV28 | CASSFRGTGANYGYTF
TRBJ2-1 | TRBV7-9 | CASSSVIPPPPKTNKQFF
TRBJ1-2 | TRBV12-3/TRBV12-4 | CASTLGSSSQGGYTF
TRBJ2-7 | TRBV7-9 | CASSPFSGGAYEQYF
TRBJ1-2 | TRBV12-3/TRBV12-4 | CASSLFLGVDLSYGYTF
TRBJ1-5 | TRBV7-9 | CASSIQGDQPQHF